This TCR beta chain was profiled in a study of beta chain features in type 1 diabetes. About this clone: Antigen specificity is unknown.

The isolated RNA, all of it, was reverse transcribed, so expressed TCRB transcripts were what got sequenced. Some clones are missing from TCRdb's copy, which holds only in-frame ones; the method was immunoSEQ multiplex PCR. The data contain roughly 260,000 clones, roughly 22% of them singletons. Trimming took 5 bases from V and 11 from J, leaving 15 bases between them. The length of the CDR3 is 13 residues. The germline V gene has CDR1 MNHEY and CDR2 SVGAGI. Whole-study results and caveats: All four CD4+ subsets of Type 1 diabetes patients contained TCRB CDR3s that were moderately but significantly shorter. Patients' naive, central memory and Treg TCRB repertoires seemed closer to one another than those of healthy donors. The influence of HLA type on TCRB rearrangement stayed undetermined. Individuals with type 1 diabetes displayed fewer insertions and more deletions at VDJ junctions.

The chain employs TRBV6-5 and TRBJ1-4; D might be TRBD1 (5 bases). This sequence was found in a woman between 35 and 50 years old with type 1 diabetes. Sequenced input: naive CD4+ T cells from blood. CDR3 nucleotide sequence: TGTGCCAGCAGTACGCGGGACCCGAAGAAACTGTTTTTT. Its translation: CASSTRDPKKLFF.